One sample yielded the 20 T cell receptor beta chains listed below, sequenced in a study of CD8 T cells in Susac syndrome (dated by TCRdb to between 2018 and 2021). The library was obtained by the immunoSEQ multiplex PCR assay. RNA was extracted using the RNeasy kit, and about 0.5 to 1 ug of the RNA was reverse transcribed with random hexamers. TCRdb ran its own pipeline on the public reads, namely fastp trimming at Q25 and MiXCR clone calling, and kept in-frame beta chains. A single entry per CDR3 protein holds the most common genes and DNA from its merged rows. Across this sample there are 150,000 to 200,000 distinct CDR3 sequences, with 85% to 95% seen only once. Around 0.1% of the sample lies in the top ten. Sequencing was performed on CD4+ T cells from PBMCs. These receptor sequences come from a human donor in good health.

V gene TRBV28 combines with J gene TRBJ2-2; weak D call: TRBD2 (5 bases). The V gene's germline CDR1 is MDHEN and CDR2 SYDVKM. The CDR3 runs 16 residues. Between the trimmed V and J ends, which lost 6 bases and 6 bases, there was a span of 20 bases. CDR3 loop: CASSPWSRESAGELFF. In DNA form, the CDR3 reads TGTGCCAGCAGCCCCTGGAGTAGGGAGTCGGCCGGGGAGCTGTTTTTT.

V is TRBV3-1 and J is TRBJ1-5, with D hard to call. From germline, CDR1 is LGHDT and CDR2 YNNKEL (reference sequence). The V end was cut by 0 bases, the J end by 4 bases, with 10 bases between. The CDR3 sequence is 15 residues long. Written as DNA, the CDR3 is TGTGCCAGCAGCCAAGACGGATGGGGTAATCAGCCCCAGCATTTT. Its translation: CASSQDGWGNQPQHF.

The V call is TRBV7-2, the J call TRBJ2-1; no reliable D call. The CDR3 has 15 residues. The V end lost 4 bases, the J end lost 0 bases, and 10 bases lay between the germline ends. From germline, CDR1 is SGHTA and CDR2 FQGNSA. The CDR3 DNA reads TGTGCCAGCAGCTATCATGGAAACTCCTACAATGAGCAGTTCTTC. Translation gives CASSYHGNSYNEQFF.

The chain uses TRBV28 and TRBJ2-3, with a possible D match to TRBD2 (5 bases). V lost 5 bases, J lost 4 bases, and 10 bases lay in between. CDR3 length: 13 residues. Germline CDR1 MDHEN, CDR2 SYDVKM. CDR3 region: CASSVPSPDTQYF. Written as DNA, the CDR3 is TGTGCCAGCAGTGTCCCTAGCCCAGATACGCAGTATTTT.

J is TRBJ1-5 and V is TRBV9, with D perhaps TRBD1 (6 bases). CDR3 size: 14 residues. Trimming shortened V by 0 bases and J by 4 bases, and 8 bases separated the two germline ends. Germline lookup yields CDR1 SGDLS and CDR2 YYNGEE. Written as DNA, the CDR3 is TGTGCCAGCAGCGTAGAAGGGGGAAATCAGCCCCAGCATTTT. This sequence encodes CASSVEGGNQPQHF.

This rearrangement joins TRBV7-2 to TRBJ1-2; D is undetermined. V was trimmed by 2 bases and J by 2 bases, leaving 12 bases between them. The CDR3 extends over 15 amino acids. CDR1 SGHTA and CDR2 FQGNSA come from the germline V gene. The CDR3: CASSLPGRQNYGYTF. In nucleotides, the CDR3 is TGTGCCAGCAGCTTACCCGGACGGCAGAACTATGGCTACACCTTC.

This clonotype was recorded only once. The V call is TRBV2, the J call TRBJ2-1; D gene ambiguous. V was cut by 8 bases and J by 5 bases, with 16 bases left in between. Germline assignment: CDR1 SNHLY and CDR2 FYNNEI. The CDR3 runs 14 residues. The CDR3: CASRVVARDNEQFF. CDR3 DNA: TGTGCCAGCCGTGTTGTGGCTAGGGACAATGAGCAGTTCTTC.

The CDR3 reads CSASPPGPYEQYF. In DNA form, the CDR3 reads TGCAGTGCCTCACCCCCGGGACCCTACGAGCAGTACTTC. V gene TRBV20-1 combines with J gene TRBJ2-7, with D possibly being TRBD1 or TRBD2 (5 bases each). Looked up from germline, CDR1 is DFQATT and CDR2 is SNEGSKA (reference sequence). The germline V and J ends were trimmed by 6 bases and 2 bases, with 14 bases remaining between them. This CDR3 contains 13 residues.

The chain combines TRBV21-1 with TRBJ2-7; the D segment call TRBD1 is taken from the table without a DNA check. TRBV21-1 is recorded as a pseudogene. The CDR3 totals 14 residues. CDR3 sequence: CASARGRGSYEQYF. CDR3 in DNA: TGTGCCAGCGCGAGGGGCAGGGGTTCCTACGAGCAGTACTTC.

The V call is TRBV19, the J call TRBJ1-5; no definite D call. Germline CDR1 LNHDA, CDR2 SQIVND (reference sequence). This CDR3 has 12 residues. V was cut by 3 bases and J by 6 bases, with 6 bases left in between. DNA of the CDR3: TGTGCCAGTAGTATTACGGGTCAGCCCCAGCATTTT. It is translated as CASSITGQPQHF.

The chain couples TRBV7-9 to TRBJ1-6; the match to TRBD1 covers 7 bases. The germline CDR1 and CDR2 sequences are SEHNR and FQNEAQ (reference sequence). The CDR3 contains 15 residues. After removal of 4 bases from V and 6 bases from J, the junction contained 6 bases not matched to a gene. CDR3 nucleotides: TGTGCCAGCAGCTCCACCGGGACAGCTAATTCACCCCTCCACTTT. This sequence encodes CASSSTGTANSPLHF.

V usage is TRBV2 and J usage is TRBJ1-5; no firm D call. V was trimmed by 8 bases and J by 4 bases, leaving 21 bases between them. The CDR3 covers 16 residues. CDR1 is SNHLY and CDR2 is FYNNEI in the germline V gene. CDR3 sequence: CASPGWGGGMNQPQHF. CDR3 in DNA: TGTGCCAGCCCAGGTTGGGGAGGAGGTATGAATCAGCCCCAGCATTTT. Full variable domain (missing parts from reference TRBV2 and TRBJ1-5): EPEVTQTPSHQVTQMGQEVILRCVPISNHLYFYWYRQILGQKVEFLVSFYNNEISEKSEIFDDQFSVERPDGSNFTLKIRSTKLEDSAMYFCASPGWGGGMNQPQHFGDGTRLSIL.

The CDR3 nucleotides are TGCGCCAGCAGCGTAATAATGGGGGGATCCGCGGAAGCTTTCTTT. Its translation is CASSVIMGGSAEAFF. The gene calls are TRBV4-3 and TRBJ1-1; tentatively, D is TRBD1 (5 bases). The germline V gene encodes CDR1 LGHNA and CDR2 YSLEER. Trimming cost V 5 bases and J 8 bases, with 21 bases left between them. This CDR3 is 15 amino acids long.

The CDR3 sequence: CASSSRQGGIREQFF. As DNA, the CDR3 is TGTGCCAGCAGTTCTCGACAGGGAGGCATCCGTGAGCAGTTCTTC. This chain connects TRBV12-3 or TRBV12-4 to TRBJ2-1, with D perhaps TRBD1 (7 bases). The V end was cut by 4 bases, the J end by 9 bases, with 19 bases between. CDR3 length: 15 residues.

CDR3 DNA: TGCAGTGCTAGAGATCTACAGGGGGATTTAGATACGCAGTATTTT. It encodes CSARDLQGDLDTQYF. The chain carries TRBV20-1 and TRBJ2-3; the match to TRBD1 covers 8 bases. This CDR3 is built from 15 residues. From germline, CDR1 is DFQATT and CDR2 SNEGSKA (reference sequence). With 0 bases clipped from V and 5 bases from J, the junction kept 7 bases outside the gene matches.

This sequence joins TRBV29-1 and TRBJ1-1, with 8 positions matching TRBD1. The CDR3 has 14 residues. The germline V gene encodes CDR1 SQVTM and CDR2 ANQGSEA. The CDR3 DNA is TGCAGTTCGACGGGGGACAGGTCGAACACTGAAGCTTTCTTT. Translating it yields CSSTGDRSNTEAFF.

The chain uses TRBV15 and TRBJ1-5; D is unresolved. Germline V gene lookup returns CDR1 LNHNV and CDR2 YYDKDF (reference sequence). The CDR3 contains 12 residues. V lost 0 bases and J lost 7, with 4 bases in between. The chain's CDR3 is CATSRERQPQHF. In DNA form, the CDR3 reads TGTGCCACCAGCAGAGAACGACAGCCCCAGCATTTT.

This clonotype was picked up one time. V is TRBV6-2 or TRBV6-3 and J is TRBJ1-2, with TRBD1 matching over 10 bases. Germline V gene data show CDR1 as MNHEY and CDR2 as SVGEGT. The CDR3 runs to 14 residues. Germline trimming cut 2 bases from V and 7 bases from J; bases unmatched to any gene: 4. CDR3 protein: CASSYTRDRGGYTF. Here the CDR3 DNA reads TGTGCCAGCAGTTACACCCGGGACAGGGGTGGCTACACCTTC.

The chain couples TRBV6-2 or TRBV6-3 to TRBJ2-7; 11 bases line up with TRBD2. Germline CDR1 reads MNHEY; CDR2 reads SVGEGT. V lost 8 bases, J lost 0 bases, and 3 bases stayed unmatched. CDR3 length: 14 residues. The chain's CDR3 is CASRTSGGSYEQYV. The CDR3 bases are TGTGCCAGCCGAACTAGCGGGGGCTCCTACGAGCAGTACGTC.

The rearrangement joins TRBV5-1 to TRBJ2-2; D might be TRBD1 (6 bases). V lost 4 bases to trimming and J lost 4 bases, with 14 bases between them. The V gene's germline CDR1 is SGHRS and CDR2 YFSETQ. This CDR3 region has 15 residues. The CDR3 DNA reads as TGCGCCAGCAGCACCGGGACATGGGGCACCGGGGAGCTGTTTTTT. As protein: CASSTGTWGTGELFF. The variable domain in full, with the rest retrieved from reference TRBV5-1 and TRBJ2-2, is KAGVTQTPRYLIKTRGQQVTLSCSPISGHRSVSWYQQTPGQGLQFLFEYFSETQRNKGNFPGRFSGRQFSNSRSEMNVSTLELGDSALYLCASSTGTWGTGELFFGEGSRLTVL.